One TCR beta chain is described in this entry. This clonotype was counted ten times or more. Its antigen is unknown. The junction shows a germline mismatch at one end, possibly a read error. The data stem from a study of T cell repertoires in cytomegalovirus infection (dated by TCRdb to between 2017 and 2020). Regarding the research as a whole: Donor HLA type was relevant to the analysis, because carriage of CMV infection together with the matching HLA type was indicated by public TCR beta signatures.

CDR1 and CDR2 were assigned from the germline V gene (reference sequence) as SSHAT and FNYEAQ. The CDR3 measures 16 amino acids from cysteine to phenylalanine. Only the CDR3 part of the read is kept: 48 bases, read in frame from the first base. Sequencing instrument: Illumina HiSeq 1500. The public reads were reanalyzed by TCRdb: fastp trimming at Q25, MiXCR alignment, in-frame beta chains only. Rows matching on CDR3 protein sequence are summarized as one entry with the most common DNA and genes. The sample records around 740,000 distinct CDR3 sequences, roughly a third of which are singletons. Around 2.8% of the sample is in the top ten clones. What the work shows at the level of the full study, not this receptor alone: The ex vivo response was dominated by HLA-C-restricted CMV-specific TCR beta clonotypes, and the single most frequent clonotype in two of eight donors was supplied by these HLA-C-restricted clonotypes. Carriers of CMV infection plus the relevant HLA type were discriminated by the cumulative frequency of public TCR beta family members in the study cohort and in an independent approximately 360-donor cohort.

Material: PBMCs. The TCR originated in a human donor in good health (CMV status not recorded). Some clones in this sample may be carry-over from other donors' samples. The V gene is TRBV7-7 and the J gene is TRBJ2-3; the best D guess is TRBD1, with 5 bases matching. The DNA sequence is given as TGTGCTAGCAGCCCCCGGTCTGGGCAGGGATCGGGTACGCAGTATTTT. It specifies CASSPRSGQGSGTQYF. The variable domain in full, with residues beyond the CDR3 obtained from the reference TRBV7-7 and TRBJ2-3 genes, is GAGVSQSPRYKVTKRGQDVTLRCDPISSHATLYWYQQALGQGPEFLTYFNYEAQPDKSGLPSDRFSAERPEGSISTLTIQRTEQRDSAMYRCASSPRSGQGSGTQYFGPGTRLTVL.